A single sample gave rise to the 8 T cell receptor beta chains below, sequenced in a study of blood T cell repertoires in COVID-19. The table came from immunoSEQ multiplex PCR; TCRdb's copy has only in-frame clones and leaves some out. The sample yields 250,000 to 300,000 clones, 85% to 90% seen once. The sequenced material came from PBMCs or T cells enriched from blood (not recorded which). The receptors were gathered from a man aged 18 to 30 who had recovered from COVID-19.

The chain uses TRBV29-1 and TRBJ2-2, with 9 bases matching TRBD1. CDR3 size: 21 residues. Losses at the gene ends were 3 bases for V and 3 bases for J; bases not matched to a gene: 23. Germline lookup yields CDR1 SQVTM and CDR2 ANQGSEA. DNA for the CDR3: TGCAGCGTTGACTTGTTAGGGGTCCGGGACAGGGTCGTTCTTCACACCGGGGAGCTGTTTTTT. Its protein is CSVDLLGVRDRVVLHTGELFF.

This chain joins TRBV2 and TRBJ2-7; 10 bases are a match to TRBD2. The CDR3 sequence is 15 residues long. Unmatched junction bases numbered 7, after V lost 5 bases and J lost 3 bases. CDR1 and CDR2 from the germline V gene are SNHLY and FYNNEI. The CDR3 coding sequence is TGTGCCAGCAGTTACGAGCGGGGGGGCCTCTACGAGCAGTACTTC. Its protein product is CASSYERGGLYEQYF. The full variable domain, completed using reference TRBV2 and TRBJ2-7, is EPEVTQTPSHQVTQMGQEVILRCVPISNHLYFYWYRQILGQKVEFLVSFYNNEISEKSEIFDDQFSVERPDGSNFTLKIRSTKLEDSAMYFCASSYERGGLYEQYFGPGTRLTVT.

V is TRBV24-1 and J is TRBJ2-7; perhaps TRBD1 as D (6 bases). V lost 12 bases to trimming and J lost 1 base, with 30 bases between them. CDR3 length: 18 amino acids. Germline loops: CDR1 KGHDR, CDR2 SFDVKD. In DNA form, the CDR3 reads TGTGCCCCTAAAATACTACGGGACACCCGAGCTACTTCCTACGAGCAGTACTTC. It translates to CAPKILRDTRATSYEQYF.

CDR3 in DNA: TGCAGTGCTGATAAGGGGGATACGCAGTATTTT. Translated: CSADKGDTQYF. This chain joins TRBV20-1 and TRBJ2-3; TRBD1 is a possible D gene (5 bases). With 5 bases removed from V and 6 bases from J, the gap between germline ends came to 9 bases. CDR1 and CDR2 (germline): DFQATT, SNEGSKA (reference sequence). This CDR3 comprises 11 residues.

V gene TRBV3-1 (or the pseudogene TRBV3-2) combines with J gene TRBJ2-7; weak D call: TRBD1 (6 bases). Trimming left V 6 bases short and J 0 bases short, with 21 bases between. Germline V lookup: CDR1 LGHDT, CDR2 YNNKEL (reference sequence). The CDR3 extends over 17 amino acids. The CDR3 sequence: CASSPKLTGLSSYEQYF. The CDR3 DNA sequence: TGTGCCAGCAGTCCGAAATTAACAGGGCTTAGCTCCTACGAGCAGTACTTC.

This clone was counted a few times. This chain links TRBV10-2 with TRBJ2-2, with TRBD1 as a possible D gene (6 bases). The V end was cut by 11 bases, the J end by 8 bases, with 21 bases between. Looked up from germline, CDR1 is WSHSY and CDR2 is SAAADI. This CDR3 region has 14 residues. The CDR3 DNA sequence: TGCGCCGGAACCACGGGACAAAAGGGGGGGGAGCTGTTTTTT. As protein: CAGTTGQKGGELFF.

CDR3 nucleotide sequence: TGTGCCAGCAGCACAGGGGATTCAACTAATGAAAAACTGTTTTTT. Translating it yields CASSTGDSTNEKLFF. The chain links TRBV27 to TRBJ1-4, with TRBD1 matching 7 bases. With 6 bases clipped from V and 0 bases from J, the junction kept 4 bases outside the gene matches. The CDR3 is made up of 15 amino acids. Germline CDR1 reads MNHEY; CDR2 reads SMNVEV (reference sequence).

Details on this clone: At one boundary the junction diverges from the germline segment, which might be a read error. V and J are TRBV7-7 and TRBJ2-2; maybe TRBD1 (6 bases). The CDR3 runs 16 residues. CDR1 is SSHAT and CDR2 is FNYEAQ in the germline V gene (reference sequence). The CDR3 DNA reads as TGTGCTAGCAGCTTAGCTGGGACACTGGGGACCGGGGAGCTGTTTTTT. Protein product: CASSLAGTLGTGELFF.